This TCR beta chain was captured by sequencing in a study of breast tumors, draining lymph nodes, adjacent tissues. Study-wide findings and caveats: Tumor repertoires ranked between lymph nodes and nontumor tissue in diversity, with V and J gene preferences. Luminal-like breast cancer showed significantly higher tumor–nontumor repertoire similarity than basal-like. Data only fit, rather than demonstrated, lymph node origin of most tumor T cells.

Each CDR3 protein gets one entry after TCRdb re-called the multiplex PCR reads with MiXCR. The sample holds some 170,000 distinct CDR3 sequences, approximately 30% seen once. Trimming took off 4 bases at V and 7 bases at J, with 10 bases between the two ends. The CDR3 extends over 13 amino acids. From germline, CDR1 is SGHVS and CDR2 FQNEAQ. Samples came from axillary lymph nodes draining the breast cancer. The table lists this clonotype with many counts. Its specificity is unknown. This sequence originates from a female donor with breast cancer. Some clones in this sample may be carry-over from other donors' samples. Sequencing was performed on axillary lymph node tissue. The gene calls are TRBV7-8 and TRBJ1-4; D remains unclear. CDR3 sequence (DNA): TGTGCCAGCAGCTCGGGGTGGGGTGAAAAACTGTTTTTT. It translates to CASSSGWGEKLFF.